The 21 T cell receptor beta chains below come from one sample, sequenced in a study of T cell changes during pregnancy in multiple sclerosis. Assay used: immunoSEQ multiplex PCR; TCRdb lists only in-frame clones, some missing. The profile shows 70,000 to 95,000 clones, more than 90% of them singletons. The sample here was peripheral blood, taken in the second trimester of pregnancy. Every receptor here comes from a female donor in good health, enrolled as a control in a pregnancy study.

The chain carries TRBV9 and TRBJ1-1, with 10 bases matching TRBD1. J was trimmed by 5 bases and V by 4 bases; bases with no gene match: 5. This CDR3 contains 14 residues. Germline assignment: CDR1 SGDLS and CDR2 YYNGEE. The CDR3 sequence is CASSPGQGRTEAFF. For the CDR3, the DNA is TGTGCCAGCAGCCCGGGACAGGGGAGAACTGAAGCTTTCTTT.

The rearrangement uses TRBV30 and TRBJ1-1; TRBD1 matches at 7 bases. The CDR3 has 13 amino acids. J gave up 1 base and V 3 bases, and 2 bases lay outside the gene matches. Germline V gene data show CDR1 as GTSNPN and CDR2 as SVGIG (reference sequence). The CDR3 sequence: CAWSRDRNTEAFF. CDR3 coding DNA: TGTGCCTGGAGCCGGGACAGGAACACTGAAGCTTTCTTT.

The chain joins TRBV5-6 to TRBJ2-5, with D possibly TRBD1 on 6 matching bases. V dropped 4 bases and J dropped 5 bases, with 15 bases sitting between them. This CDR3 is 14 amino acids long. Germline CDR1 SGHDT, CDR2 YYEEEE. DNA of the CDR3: TGTGCCAGCAGCGACCAGGGGTCCGTCGAGACCCAGTACTTC. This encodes CASSDQGSVETQYF. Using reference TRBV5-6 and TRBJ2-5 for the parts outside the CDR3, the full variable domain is DAGVTQSPTHLIKTRGQQVTLRCSPKSGHDTVSWYQQALGQGPQFIFQYYEEEERQRGNFPDRFSGHQFPNYSSELNVNALLLGDSALYLCASSDQGSVETQYFGPGTRLLVL.

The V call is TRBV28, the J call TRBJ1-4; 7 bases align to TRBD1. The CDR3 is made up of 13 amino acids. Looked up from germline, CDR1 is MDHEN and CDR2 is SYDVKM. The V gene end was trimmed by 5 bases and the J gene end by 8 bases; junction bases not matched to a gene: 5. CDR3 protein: CASSLQGREKLFF. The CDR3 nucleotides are TGTGCCAGCAGTCTACAGGGGCGAGAAAAACTGTTTTTT.

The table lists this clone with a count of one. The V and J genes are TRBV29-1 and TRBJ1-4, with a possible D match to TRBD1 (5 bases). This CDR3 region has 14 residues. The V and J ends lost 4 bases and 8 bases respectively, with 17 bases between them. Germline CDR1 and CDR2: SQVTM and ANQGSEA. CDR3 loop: CSVGGGGDGEKLFF. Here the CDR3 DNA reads TGCAGCGTTGGCGGCGGGGGAGATGGGGAAAAACTGTTTTTT.

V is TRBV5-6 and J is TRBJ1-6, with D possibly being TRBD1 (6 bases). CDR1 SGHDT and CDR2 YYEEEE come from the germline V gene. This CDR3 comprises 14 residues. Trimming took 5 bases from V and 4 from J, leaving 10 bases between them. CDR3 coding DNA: TGTGCCAGCAGTTTGACAGGTTATAATTCACCCCTCCACTTT. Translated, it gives CASSLTGYNSPLHF.

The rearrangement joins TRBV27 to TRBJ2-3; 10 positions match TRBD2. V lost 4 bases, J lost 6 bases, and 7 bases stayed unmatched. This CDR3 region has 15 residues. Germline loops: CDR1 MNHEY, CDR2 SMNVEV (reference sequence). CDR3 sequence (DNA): TGTGCCAGCAGTTCACTAGCGGGGAAGCCTGATACGCAGTATTTT. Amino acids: CASSSLAGKPDTQYF.

As DNA, the CDR3 is TGTGCCAGCAGCTTAAGGAGCGGGGGCCACACAGATACGCAGTATTTT. This sequence encodes CASSLRSGGHTDTQYF. The chain carries TRBV7-2 and TRBJ2-3; 8 nucleotides agree with TRBD2. The CDR3 sequence is 16 residues long. Germline lookup yields CDR1 SGHTA and CDR2 FQGNSA. J was trimmed by 2 bases and V by 2 bases; bases with no gene match: 6.

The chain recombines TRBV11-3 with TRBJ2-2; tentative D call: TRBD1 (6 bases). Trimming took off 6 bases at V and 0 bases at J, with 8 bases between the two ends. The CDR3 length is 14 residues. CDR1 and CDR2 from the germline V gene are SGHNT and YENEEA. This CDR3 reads CASRGQSNTGELFF. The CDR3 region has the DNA TGTGCCAGCAGAGGACAGTCGAACACCGGGGAGCTGTTTTTT.

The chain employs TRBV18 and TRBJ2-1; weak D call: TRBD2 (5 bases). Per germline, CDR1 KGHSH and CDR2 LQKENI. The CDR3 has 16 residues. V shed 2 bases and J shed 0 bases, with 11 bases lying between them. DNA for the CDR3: TGTGCCAGCTCACCAGGACTTCCCAGCTCCTACAATGAGCAGTTCTTC. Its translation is CASSPGLPSSYNEQFF.

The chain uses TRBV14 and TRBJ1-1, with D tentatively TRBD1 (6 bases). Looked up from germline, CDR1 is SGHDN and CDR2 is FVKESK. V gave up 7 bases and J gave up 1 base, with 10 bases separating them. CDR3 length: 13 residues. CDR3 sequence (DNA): TGTGCCAGCACCCTACAGGGGAACACTGAAGCTTTCTTT. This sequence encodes CASTLQGNTEAFF.

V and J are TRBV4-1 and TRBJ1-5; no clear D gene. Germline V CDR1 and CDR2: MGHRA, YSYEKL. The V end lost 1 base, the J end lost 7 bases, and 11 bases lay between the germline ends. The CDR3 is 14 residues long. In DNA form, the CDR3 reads TGCGCCAGCAGCCAAGGTGGAGGGAAGCAGCCCCAGCATTTT. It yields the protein CASSQGGGKQPQHF.

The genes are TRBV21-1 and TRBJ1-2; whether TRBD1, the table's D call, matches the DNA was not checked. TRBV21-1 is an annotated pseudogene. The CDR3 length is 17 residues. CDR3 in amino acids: CASSKTRRDRGNYGYTF. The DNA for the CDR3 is TGTGCCAGCAGCAAAACCCGCCGGGACAGGGGAAACTATGGCTACACCTTC.

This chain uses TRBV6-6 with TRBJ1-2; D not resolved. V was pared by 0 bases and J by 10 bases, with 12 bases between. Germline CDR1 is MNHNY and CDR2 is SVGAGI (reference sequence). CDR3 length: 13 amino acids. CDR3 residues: CASSYSTPLFYTF. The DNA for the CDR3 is TGTGCCAGCAGTTACTCGACACCCCTCTTCTACACCTTC.

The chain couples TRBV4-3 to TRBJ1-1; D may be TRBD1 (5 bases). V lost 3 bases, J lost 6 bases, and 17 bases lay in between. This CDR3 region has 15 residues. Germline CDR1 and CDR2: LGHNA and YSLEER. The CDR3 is CASSQSGGFISEAFF. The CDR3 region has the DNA TGCGCCAGCAGCCAGTCGGGGGGTTTTATATCTGAAGCTTTCTTT.

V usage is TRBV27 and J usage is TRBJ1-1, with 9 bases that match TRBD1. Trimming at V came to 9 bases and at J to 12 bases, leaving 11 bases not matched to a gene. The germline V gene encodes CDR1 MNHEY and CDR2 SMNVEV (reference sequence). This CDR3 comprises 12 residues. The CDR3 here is CASLDPGQGTFF. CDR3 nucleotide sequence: TGTGCCAGTTTGGATCCGGGACAGGGAACTTTCTTT.

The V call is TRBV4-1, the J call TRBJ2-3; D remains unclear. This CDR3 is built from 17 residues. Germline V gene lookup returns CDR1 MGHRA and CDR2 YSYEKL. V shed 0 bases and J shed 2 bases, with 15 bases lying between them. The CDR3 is CASSQDPPSSPTDTQYF. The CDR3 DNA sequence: TGCGCCAGCAGCCAAGATCCCCCTAGTTCGCCCACAGATACGCAGTATTTT.

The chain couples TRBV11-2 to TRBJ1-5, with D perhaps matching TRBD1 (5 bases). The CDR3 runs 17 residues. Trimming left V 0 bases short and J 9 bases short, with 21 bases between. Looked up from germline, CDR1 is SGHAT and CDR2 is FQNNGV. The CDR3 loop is CASSLDGAQGRGLPQHF. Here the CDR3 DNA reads TGTGCCAGCAGCTTAGATGGGGCCCAGGGAAGGGGTCTGCCCCAGCATTTT.

CDR3 bases: TGTGCCAGCAGCCTAAACAGGGGGCCGAACACCGGGGAGCTGTTTTTT. Translating it yields CASSLNRGPNTGELFF. J is TRBJ2-2 and V is TRBV7-2, with TRBD1 identical over 9 bases. V shed 5 bases, J shed 0 bases, and the junction held 4 bases outside the gene matches. The CDR3 has 16 amino acids. Germline CDR1 and CDR2: SGHTA and FQGNSA.

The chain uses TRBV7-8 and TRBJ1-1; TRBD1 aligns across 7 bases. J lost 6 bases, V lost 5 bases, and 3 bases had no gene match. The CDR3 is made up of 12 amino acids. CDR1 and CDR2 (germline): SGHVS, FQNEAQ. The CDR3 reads CASSTDRAEAFF. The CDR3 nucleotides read TGTGCCAGCAGCACCGACAGGGCTGAAGCTTTCTTT.

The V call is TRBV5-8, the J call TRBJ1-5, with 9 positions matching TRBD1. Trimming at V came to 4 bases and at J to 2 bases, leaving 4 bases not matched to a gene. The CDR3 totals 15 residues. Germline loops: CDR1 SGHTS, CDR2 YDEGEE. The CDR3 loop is CASSPRTGGNQPQHF. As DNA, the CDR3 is TGTGCCAGCAGCCCGAGGACAGGGGGCAATCAGCCCCAGCATTTT.